This TCR beta chain was obtained from a study of cytomegalovirus exposure and HLA in healthy donors. Study-wide results and limits: DRB1 had the most TCR associations and HLA-C the fewest, a later analysis found, with rates varying by HLA locus. Accurate prediction of HLA-A and HLA-B alleles (for most subjects) was reportedly achieved from TCR beta sequences.

The V gene end was trimmed by 4 bases and the J gene end by 9 bases; junction bases not matched to a gene: 13. This CDR3 region has 15 residues. Germline CDR1 and CDR2: MNHEY and SMNVEV (reference sequence). The PCR ran on 60 Vbeta and 13 Jbeta primers. Original data processing: Among the unique TCR beta chains that a later analysis counted, roughly 80 million in all, around 11 million were shared. The assay was immunoSEQ multiplex PCR, and TCRdb's table has in-frame clones only and misses some. V and J calls and clone size come straight from that table; D and trimming were deduced from the DNA. Of 110,000 or so clones in the sample, more than 9.5% were seen once. Comment on this clone: What it binds is not known.

The chain has TRBV27 and TRBJ2-5; TRBD2 aligns across 8 bases. Sequenced input: PBMCs. This receptor was identified in a man in his forties in good health and CMV-seropositive. CDR3 residues: CASSSKRGHIMAQYF. DNA for the CDR3: TGTGCCAGCAGTTCAAAGCGGGGGCATATCATGGCCCAGTACTTC.